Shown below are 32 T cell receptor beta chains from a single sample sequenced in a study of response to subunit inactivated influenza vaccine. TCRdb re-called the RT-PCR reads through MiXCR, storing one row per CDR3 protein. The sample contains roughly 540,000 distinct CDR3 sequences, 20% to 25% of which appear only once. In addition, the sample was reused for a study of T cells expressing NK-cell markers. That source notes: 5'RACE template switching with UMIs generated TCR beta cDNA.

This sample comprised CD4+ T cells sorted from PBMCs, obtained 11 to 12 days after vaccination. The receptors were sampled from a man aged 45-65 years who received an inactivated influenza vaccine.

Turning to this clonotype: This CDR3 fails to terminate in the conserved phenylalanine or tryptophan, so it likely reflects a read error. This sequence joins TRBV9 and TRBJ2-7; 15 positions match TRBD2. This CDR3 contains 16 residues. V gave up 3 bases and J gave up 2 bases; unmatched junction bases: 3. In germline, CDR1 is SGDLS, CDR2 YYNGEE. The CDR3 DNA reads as TGTGCCAGCAGCGCCGGGACTAGCGGGAGGCCCTACGAGCAGTACTTA. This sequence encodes CASSAGTSGRPYEQYL.

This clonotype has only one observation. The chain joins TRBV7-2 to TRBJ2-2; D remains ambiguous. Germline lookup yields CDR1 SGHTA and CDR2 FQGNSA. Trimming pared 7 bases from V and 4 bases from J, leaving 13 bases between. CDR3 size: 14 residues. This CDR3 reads CASKVSGVTGELFF. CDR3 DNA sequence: TGTGCCAGCAAAGTATCGGGCGTCACCGGGGAGCTGTTTTTT.

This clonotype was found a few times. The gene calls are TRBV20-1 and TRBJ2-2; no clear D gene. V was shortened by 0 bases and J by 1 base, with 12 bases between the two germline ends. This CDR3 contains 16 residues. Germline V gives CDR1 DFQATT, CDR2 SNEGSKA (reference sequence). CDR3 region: CSARDLIGGNTGELFF. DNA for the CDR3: TGCAGTGCTAGAGATCTCATAGGTGGGAACACCGGGGAGCTGTTTTTT.

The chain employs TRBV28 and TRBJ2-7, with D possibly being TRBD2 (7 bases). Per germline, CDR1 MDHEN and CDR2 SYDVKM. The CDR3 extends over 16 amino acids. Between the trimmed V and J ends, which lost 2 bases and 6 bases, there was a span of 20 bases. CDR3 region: CASSLVGRGARREQYF. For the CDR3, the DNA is TGTGCCAGCAGTTTAGTGGGTCGGGGGGCCAGACGCGAGCAGTACTTC.

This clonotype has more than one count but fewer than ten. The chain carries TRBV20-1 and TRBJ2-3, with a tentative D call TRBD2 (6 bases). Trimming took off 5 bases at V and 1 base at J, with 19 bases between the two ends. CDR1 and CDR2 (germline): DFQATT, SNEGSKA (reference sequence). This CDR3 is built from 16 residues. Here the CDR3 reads CSAAGGAARGTDTQYF. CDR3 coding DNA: TGCAGTGCTGCGGGCGGGGCTGCTCGGGGCACAGATACGCAGTATTTT.

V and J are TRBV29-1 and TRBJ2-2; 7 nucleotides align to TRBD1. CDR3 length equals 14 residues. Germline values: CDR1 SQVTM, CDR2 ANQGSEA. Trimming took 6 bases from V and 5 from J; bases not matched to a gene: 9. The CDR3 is CSVRKGGATGELFF. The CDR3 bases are TGCAGCGTGAGGAAAGGGGGCGCAACCGGGGAGCTGTTTTTT.

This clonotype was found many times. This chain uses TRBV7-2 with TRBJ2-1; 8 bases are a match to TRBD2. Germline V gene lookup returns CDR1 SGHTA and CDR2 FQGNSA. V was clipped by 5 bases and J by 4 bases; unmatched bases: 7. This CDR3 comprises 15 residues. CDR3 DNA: TGTGCCAGCAGCAACGAGCGGGGGAGGTACAATGAGCAGTTCTTC. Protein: CASSNERGRYNEQFF.

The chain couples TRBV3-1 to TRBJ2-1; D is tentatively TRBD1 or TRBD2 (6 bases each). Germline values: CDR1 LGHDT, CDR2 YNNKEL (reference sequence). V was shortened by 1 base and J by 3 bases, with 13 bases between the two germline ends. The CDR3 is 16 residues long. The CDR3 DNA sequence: TGTGCCAGCAGCCAAGGGTGGGGGGCTGACTACAATGAGCAGTTCTTC. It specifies CASSQGWGADYNEQFF.

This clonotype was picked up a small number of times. CDR3 protein: CASSSGLAGLSSYNEQFF. In nucleotides, the CDR3 is TGTGCCAGCAGCTCCGGACTAGCGGGGCTCAGCTCCTACAATGAGCAGTTCTTC. V is TRBV11-2 and J is TRBJ2-1; 12 bases are a match to TRBD2. Germline V gene lookup returns CDR1 SGHAT and CDR2 FQNNGV. The CDR3 has 18 amino acids. V was pared by 4 bases and J by 0 bases, with 7 bases of the junction left unmatched.

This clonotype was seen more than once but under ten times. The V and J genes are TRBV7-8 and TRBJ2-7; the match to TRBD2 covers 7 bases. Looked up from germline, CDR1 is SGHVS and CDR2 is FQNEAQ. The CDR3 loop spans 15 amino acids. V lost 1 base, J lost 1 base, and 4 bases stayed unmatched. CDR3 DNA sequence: TGTGCCAGCAGCTTAGTCTATAGCGGGTCCTACGAGCAGTACTTC. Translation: CASSLVYSGSYEQYF.

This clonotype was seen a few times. The CDR3 sequence: CASRGTVIAKNIQYF. The CDR3 coding sequence is TGTGCCAGCAGGGGGACAGTTATAGCCAAAAACATTCAGTACTTC. The rearrangement uses TRBV6-2 or TRBV6-3 and TRBJ2-4; 7 bases match TRBD1. Germline V gene lookup returns CDR1 MNHEY and CDR2 SVGEGT. This CDR3 contains 15 residues. Germline trimming cut 6 bases from V and 0 bases from J; bases unmatched to any gene: 5.

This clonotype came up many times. CDR3 nucleotide sequence: TGCGCCAGCAGCTTCGACTCGGGCAATCAGCCCCAGCATTTT. Translated, it gives CASSFDSGNQPQHF. The J gene is TRBJ1-5, the V gene TRBV5-1; D is unclear. Trimming left V 2 bases short and J 2 bases short, with 8 bases between. This CDR3 has 14 residues. Germline-derived CDR1 and CDR2 are SGHRS and YFSETQ.

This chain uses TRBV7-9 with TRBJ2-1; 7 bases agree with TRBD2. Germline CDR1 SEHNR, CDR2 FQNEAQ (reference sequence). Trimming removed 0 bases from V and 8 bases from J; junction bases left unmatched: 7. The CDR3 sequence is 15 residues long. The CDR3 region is CASSLALATMDEQFF. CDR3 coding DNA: TGTGCCAGCAGCTTAGCACTAGCGACCATGGATGAGCAGTTCTTC.

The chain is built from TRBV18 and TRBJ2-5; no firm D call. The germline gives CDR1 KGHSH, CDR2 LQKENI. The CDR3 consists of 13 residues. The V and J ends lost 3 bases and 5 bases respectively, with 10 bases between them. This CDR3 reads CASSPNKGETQYF. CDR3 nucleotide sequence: TGTGCCAGCTCACCGAACAAAGGGGAGACCCAGTACTTC.

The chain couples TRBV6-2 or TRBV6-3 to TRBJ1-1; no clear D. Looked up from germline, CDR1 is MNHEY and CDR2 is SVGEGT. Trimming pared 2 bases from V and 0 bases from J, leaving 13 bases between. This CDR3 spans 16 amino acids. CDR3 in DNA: TGTGCCAGCAGTTACGTAACAGCGAGTTTGAACACTGAAGCTTTCTTT. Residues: CASSYVTASLNTEAFF.

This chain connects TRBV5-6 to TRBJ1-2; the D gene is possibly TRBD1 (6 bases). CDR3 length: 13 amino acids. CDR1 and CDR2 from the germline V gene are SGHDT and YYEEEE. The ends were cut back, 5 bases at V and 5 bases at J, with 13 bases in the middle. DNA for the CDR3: TGTGCCAGCAGTTTTCAGGGGTTATATGGCTACACCTTC. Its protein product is CASSFQGLYGYTF.

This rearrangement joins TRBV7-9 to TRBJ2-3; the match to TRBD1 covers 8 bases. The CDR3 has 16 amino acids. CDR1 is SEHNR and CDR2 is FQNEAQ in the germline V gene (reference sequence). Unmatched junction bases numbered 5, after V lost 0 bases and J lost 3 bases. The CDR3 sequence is CASSLAIGQGTDTQYF. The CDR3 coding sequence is TGTGCCAGCAGCTTAGCGATCGGACAGGGAACAGATACGCAGTATTTT. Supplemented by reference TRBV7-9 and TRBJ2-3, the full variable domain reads DTGVSQNPRHKITKRGQNVTFRCDPISEHNRLYWYRQTLGQGPEFLTYFQNEAQLEKSRLLSDRFSAERPKGSFSTLEIQRTEQGDSAMYLCASSLAIGQGTDTQYFGPGTRLTVL.

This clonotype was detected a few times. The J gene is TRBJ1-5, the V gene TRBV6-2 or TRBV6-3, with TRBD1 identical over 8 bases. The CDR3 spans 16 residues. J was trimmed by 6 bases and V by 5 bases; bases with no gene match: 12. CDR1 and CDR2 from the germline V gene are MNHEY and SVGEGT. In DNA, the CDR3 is TGTGCCAGCAGTCGTCAGACAGGGGCTACTCGTCAGCCCCAGCATTTT. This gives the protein CASSRQTGATRQPQHF.

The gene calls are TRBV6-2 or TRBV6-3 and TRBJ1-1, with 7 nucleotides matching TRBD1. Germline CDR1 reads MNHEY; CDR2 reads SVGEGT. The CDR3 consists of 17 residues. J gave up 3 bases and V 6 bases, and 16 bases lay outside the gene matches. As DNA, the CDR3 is TGTGCCAGCAGGCTGATATCCGCCGGGACAGCTTACACTGAAGCTTTCTTT. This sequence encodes CASRLISAGTAYTEAFF.

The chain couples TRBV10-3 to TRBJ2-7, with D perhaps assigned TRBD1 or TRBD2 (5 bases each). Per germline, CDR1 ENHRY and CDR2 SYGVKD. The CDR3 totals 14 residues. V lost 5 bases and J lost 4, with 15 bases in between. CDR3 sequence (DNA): TGTGCCATCAGTTCCGGGGCCGGAGGTTACGAGCAGTACTTC. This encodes CAISSGAGGYEQYF.

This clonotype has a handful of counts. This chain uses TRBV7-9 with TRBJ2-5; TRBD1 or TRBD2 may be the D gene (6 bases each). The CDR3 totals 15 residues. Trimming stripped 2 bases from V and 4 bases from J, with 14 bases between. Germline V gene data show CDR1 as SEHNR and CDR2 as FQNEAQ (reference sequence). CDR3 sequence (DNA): TGTGCCAGCAGCTTAAGTTTGAGGGGGGCAGAGACCCAGTACTTC. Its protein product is CASSLSLRGAETQYF.

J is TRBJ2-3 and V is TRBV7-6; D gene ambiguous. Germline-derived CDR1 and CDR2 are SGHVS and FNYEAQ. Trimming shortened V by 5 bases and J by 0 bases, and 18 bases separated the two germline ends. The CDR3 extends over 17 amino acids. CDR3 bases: TGTGCCAGCAGCCGATCTGGGTGGCAAACTAGCACAGATACGCAGTATTTT. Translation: CASSRSGWQTSTDTQYF.

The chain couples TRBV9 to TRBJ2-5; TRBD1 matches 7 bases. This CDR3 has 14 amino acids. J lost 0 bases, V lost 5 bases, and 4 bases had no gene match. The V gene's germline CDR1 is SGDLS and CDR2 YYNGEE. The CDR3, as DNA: TGTGCCAGCAGTACACAGGGGTACCAAGAGACCCAGTACTTC. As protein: CASSTQGYQETQYF.

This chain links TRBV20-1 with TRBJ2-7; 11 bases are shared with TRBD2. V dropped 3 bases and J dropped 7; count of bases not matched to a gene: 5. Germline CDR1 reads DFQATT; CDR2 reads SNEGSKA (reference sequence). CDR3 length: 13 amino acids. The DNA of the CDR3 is TGCAGTGCTAGTTCGGGACTAGCGGTAGAGCAGTACTTC. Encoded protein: CSASSGLAVEQYF.

CDR3 sequence: CASSLVQKQFF. In nucleotides, the CDR3 is TGTGCCAGCAGCCTTGTGCAAAAGCAGTTCTTC. The J gene is TRBJ2-1, the V gene TRBV6-2 or TRBV6-3; no clear D gene. CDR3 size: 11 residues. The germline CDR1 and CDR2 sequences are MNHEY and SVGEGT. The V end was cut by 6 bases, the J end by 11 bases, with 11 bases between.

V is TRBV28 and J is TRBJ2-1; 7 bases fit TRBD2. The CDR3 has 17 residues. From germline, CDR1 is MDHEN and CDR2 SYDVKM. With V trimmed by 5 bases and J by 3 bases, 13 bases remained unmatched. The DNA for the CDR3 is TGTGCCAGCAGTCCCCCACTAGCGTTGAAGGGCTACAATGAGCAGTTCTTC. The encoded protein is CASSPPLALKGYNEQFF.

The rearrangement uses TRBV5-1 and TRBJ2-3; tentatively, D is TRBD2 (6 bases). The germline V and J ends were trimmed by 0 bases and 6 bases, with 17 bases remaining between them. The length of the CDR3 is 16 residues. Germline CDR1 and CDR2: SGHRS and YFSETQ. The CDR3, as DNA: TGCGCCAGCAGCTTGGCAATAGCGGAAGGAGCGGATACGCAGTATTTT. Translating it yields CASSLAIAEGADTQYF.

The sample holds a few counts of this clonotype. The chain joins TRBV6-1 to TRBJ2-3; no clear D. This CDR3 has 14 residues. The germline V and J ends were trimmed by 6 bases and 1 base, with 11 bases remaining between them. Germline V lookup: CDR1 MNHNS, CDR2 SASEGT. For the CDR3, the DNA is TGTGCCAGCAGCCAGGTCAGGCGCACAGATACGCAGTATTTT. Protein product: CASSQVRRTDTQYF.

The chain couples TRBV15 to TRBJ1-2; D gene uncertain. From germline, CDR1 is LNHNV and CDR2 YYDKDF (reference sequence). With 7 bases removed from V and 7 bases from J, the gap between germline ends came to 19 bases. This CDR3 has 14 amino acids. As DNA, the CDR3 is TGTGCCACCACCAACGGAACGGTTTGGAGTGGCTACACCTTC. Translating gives CATTNGTVWSGYTF.

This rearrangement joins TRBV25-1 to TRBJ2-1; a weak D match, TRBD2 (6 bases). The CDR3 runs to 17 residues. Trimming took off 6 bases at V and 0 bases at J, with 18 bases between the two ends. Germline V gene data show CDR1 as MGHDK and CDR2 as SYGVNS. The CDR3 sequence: CASSARGAGSSYNEQFF. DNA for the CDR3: TGTGCCAGCAGCGCCCGGGGAGCGGGCAGCTCCTACAATGAGCAGTTCTTC.

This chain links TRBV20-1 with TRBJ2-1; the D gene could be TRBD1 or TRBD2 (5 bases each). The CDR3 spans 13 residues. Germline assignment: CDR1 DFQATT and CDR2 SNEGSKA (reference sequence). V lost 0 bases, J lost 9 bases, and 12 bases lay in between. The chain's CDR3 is CSARDPRGLEQFF. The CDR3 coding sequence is TGCAGTGCTAGAGATCCGAGGGGCCTTGAGCAGTTCTTC.

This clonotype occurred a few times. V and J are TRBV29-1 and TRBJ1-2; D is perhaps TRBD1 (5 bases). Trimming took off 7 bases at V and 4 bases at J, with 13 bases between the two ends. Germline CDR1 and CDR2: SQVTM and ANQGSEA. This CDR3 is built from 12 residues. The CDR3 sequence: CSAPQGIYGYTF. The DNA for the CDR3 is TGCAGCGCACCCCAGGGAATCTATGGCTACACCTTC.